This T cell receptor beta chain was captured by sequencing in a study of blood T cell repertoires in COVID-19. This clone was counted a single time. CDR3 size: 15 residues. Germline V gene sequence: CDR1 MNHEY, CDR2 SMNVEV (reference sequence). Germline trimming cut 1 base from V and 3 bases from J; bases unmatched to any gene: 3. Measured with immunoSEQ multiplex PCR; TCRdb has only the in-frame clones, and not every one. The sample consists of about 140,000 clones, about 90% of them appearing once. Sequenced input: peripheral blood. This TCR was sampled from a man aged 55 to 70 with active or convalescent COVID-19. J is TRBJ2-1 and V is TRBV27, with TRBD2 matching 7 bases. The CDR3 DNA sequence: TGTGCCAGCAGTTTATTGGGGGGGATCTACAATGAGCAGTTCTTC. Translating it yields CASSLLGGIYNEQFF.